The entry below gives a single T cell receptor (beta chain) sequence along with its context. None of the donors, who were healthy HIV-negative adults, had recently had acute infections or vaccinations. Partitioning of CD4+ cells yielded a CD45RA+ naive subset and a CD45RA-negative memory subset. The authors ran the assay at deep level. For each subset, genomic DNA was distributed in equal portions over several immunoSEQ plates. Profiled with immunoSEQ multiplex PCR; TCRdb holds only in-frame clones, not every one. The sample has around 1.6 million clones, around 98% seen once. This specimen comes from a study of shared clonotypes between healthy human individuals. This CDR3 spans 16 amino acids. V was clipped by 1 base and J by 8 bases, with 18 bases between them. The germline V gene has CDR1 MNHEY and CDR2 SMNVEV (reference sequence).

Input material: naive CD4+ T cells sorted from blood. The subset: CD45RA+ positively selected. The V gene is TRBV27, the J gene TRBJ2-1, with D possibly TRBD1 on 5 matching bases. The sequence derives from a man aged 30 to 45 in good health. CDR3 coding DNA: TGTGCCAGCAGTTTATGGCCCAGGGCCAAAGAGGATGAGCAGTTCTTC. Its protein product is CASSLWPRAKEDEQFF.